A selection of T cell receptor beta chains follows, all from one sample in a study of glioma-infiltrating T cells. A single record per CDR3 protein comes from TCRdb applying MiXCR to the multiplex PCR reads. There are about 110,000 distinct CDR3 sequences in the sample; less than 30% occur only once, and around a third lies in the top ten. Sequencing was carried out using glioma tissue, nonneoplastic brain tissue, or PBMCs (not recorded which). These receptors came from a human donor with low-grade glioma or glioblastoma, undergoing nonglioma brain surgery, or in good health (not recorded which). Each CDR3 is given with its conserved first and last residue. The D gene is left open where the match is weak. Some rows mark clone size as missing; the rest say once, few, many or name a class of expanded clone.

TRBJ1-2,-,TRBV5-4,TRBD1,CASSFRDRVLGYTF,TGTGCCAGCAGCTTCCGGGACAGGGTACTGGGCTACACCTTC
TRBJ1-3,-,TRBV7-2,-,CASSLVAESKNTIYF,TGTGCCAGCAGCTTAGTGGCAGAGTCTAAAAACACCATATATTTT
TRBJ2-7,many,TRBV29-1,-,CSIRGGSRYEQYF,TGCAGCATCCGGGGCGGATCGAGGTACGAGCAGTACTTC
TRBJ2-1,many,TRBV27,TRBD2,CASSWSSGDNEQFF,TGTGCCAGCAGTTGGTCTAGCGGGGACAATGAGCAGTTCTTC
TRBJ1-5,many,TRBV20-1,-,CSARQHNQPQHF,TGCAGTGCTCGACAACACAATCAGCCCCAGCATTTT
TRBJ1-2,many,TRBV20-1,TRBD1,CSARDYPRGDGYTF,TGCAGTGCTAGAGATTATCCCAGGGGGGATGGCTACACCTTC
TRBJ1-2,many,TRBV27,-,CASSPREGDGYTF,TGTGCCAGCAGTCCCCGGGAGGGCGATGGCTACACCTTC
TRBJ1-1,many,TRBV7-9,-,CASSLALGFTEAFF,TGTGCCAGCAGCTTAGCGCTCGGGTTCACTGAAGCTTTCTTT
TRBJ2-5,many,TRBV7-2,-,CASSLVSQETQYF,TGTGCCAGCAGCTTAGTGAGCCAAGAGACCCAGTACTTC
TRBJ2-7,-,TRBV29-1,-,CSGRHGPYSYEQYF,TGCAGCGGACGACATGGGCCCTATTCCTACGAGCAGTACTTC
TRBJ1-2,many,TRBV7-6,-,CASSPLTAPYNYGYTF,TGTGCCAGCAGCCCGCTGACAGCCCCCTATAACTATGGCTACACCTTC
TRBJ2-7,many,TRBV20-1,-,CSARAPALSSYEQYF,TGCAGTGCTAGAGCCCCGGCACTCAGCTCCTACGAGCAGTACTTC
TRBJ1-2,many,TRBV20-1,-,CSARVGYGYTF,TGCAGTGCTAGGGTCGGCTATGGCTACACCTTC
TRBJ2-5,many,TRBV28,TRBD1,CASSSAGTGAHQETQYF,TGTGCCAGCAGTTCGGCCGGGACAGGGGCTCACCAAGAGACCCAGTACTTC
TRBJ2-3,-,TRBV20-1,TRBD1,CSATSSQASRTGGPSTDTQYF,TGCAGTGCTACTAGCAGCCAAGCATCAAGGACAGGGGGTCCTAGCACAGATACGCAGTATTTT
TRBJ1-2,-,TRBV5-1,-,CASSLDRPTIYGYTF,TGCGCCAGCAGCTTGGACAGGCCCACCATCTATGGCTACACCTTC
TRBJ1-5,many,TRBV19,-,CASSLKGQGYQPQHF,TGTGCCAGTAGCTTAAAGGGCCAGGGTTATCAGCCCCAGCATTTT
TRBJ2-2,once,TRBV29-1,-,CSVEDRQAGELFF,TGCAGCGTTGAAGATCGACAAGCCGGGGAGCTGTTTTTT
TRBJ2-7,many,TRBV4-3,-,CASSQVPTDYEQYF,TGCGCCAGCAGCCAAGTACCGACCGACTACGAGCAGTACTTC
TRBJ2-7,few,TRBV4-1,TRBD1,CASSQARDRTYEQYF,TGCGCCAGCAGCCAAGCCCGGGACAGGACCTACGAGCAGTACTTC
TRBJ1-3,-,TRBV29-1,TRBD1,CSVQGATGNTIYF,TGCAGCGTTCAGGGGGCGACTGGAAACACCATATATTTT
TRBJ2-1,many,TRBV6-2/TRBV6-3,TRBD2,CASSLLTSGRSYNEQFF,TGTGCCAGCAGTCTCCTGACTAGCGGGAGGTCCTACAATGAGCAGTTCTTC
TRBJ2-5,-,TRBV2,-,CASSVEGIETQYF,TGTGCCAGCAGTGTGGAAGGGATCGAGACCCAGTACTTC
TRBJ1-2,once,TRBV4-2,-,CASSQERGRGYTF,TGTGCCAGCAGCCAAGAAAGGGGGAGGGGCTACACCTTC
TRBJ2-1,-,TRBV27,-,CASSFTLGPSYNEQFF,TGTGCCAGCAGTTTTACCCTCGGGCCCTCCTACAATGAGCAGTTCTTC
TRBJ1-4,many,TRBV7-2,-,CASSPQGGGTYEKLFF,TGTGCCAGCAGCCCTCAGGGAGGGGGGACGTATGAAAAACTGTTTTTT
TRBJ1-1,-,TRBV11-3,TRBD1,CASSFPATGGRLRNTEAFF,TGTGCCAGCAGCTTCCCAGCGACAGGGGGGAGGCTAAGGAACACTGAAGCTTTCTTT
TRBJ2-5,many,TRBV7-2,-,CASSRGQPSQYF,TGTGCCAGCAGCCGCGGACAGCCGTCCCAGTACTTC
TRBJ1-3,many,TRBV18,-,CASSPKTGIGNTIYF,TGTGCCAGCTCACCTAAAACAGGGATTGGAAACACCATATATTTT
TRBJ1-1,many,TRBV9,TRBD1,CASSVSTGGTEAFF,TGTGCCAGCAGCGTTTCGACAGGGGGCACTGAAGCTTTCTTT
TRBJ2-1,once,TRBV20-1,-,CSARVVGPWEQFF,TGCAGTGCTAGAGTTGTGGGACCGTGGGAGCAGTTCTTC
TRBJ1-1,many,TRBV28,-,CASSPPIFEAFF,TGTGCCAGCAGTCCCCCTATTTTTGAAGCTTTCTTT
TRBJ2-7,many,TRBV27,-,CASSLRERAAYEQYF,TGTGCCAGCAGTTTAAGGGAGCGGGCGGCCTACGAGCAGTACTTC
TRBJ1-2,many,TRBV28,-,CASSSTGRSYYGYTF,TGTGCCAGCAGTTCTACAGGGAGAAGTTACTATGGCTACACCTTC
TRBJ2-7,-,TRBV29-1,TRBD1,CSVDRVTGKNEQYF,TGCAGCGTTGACAGGGTGACAGGGAAGAACGAGCAGTACTTC
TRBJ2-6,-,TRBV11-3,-,CASSLGPTSNSGANVLTF,TGTGCCAGCAGCTTAGGCCCGACAAGTAACTCTGGGGCCAACGTCCTGACTTTC
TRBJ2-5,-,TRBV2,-,CASKQQETQYF,TGTGCCAGCAAACAGCAAGAGACCCAGTACTTC
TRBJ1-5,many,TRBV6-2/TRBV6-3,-,CASSYGGPSNQPQHF,TGTGCCAGCAGTTACGGAGGGCCTAGCAATCAGCCCCAGCATTTT
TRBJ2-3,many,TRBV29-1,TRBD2,CSVVRGRGTDTQYF,TGCAGCGTTGTCCGGGGGAGGGGCACAGATACGCAGTATTTT
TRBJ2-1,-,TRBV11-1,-,CASSAKGEQFF,TGTGCCAGCAGCGCCAAAGGGGAGCAGTTCTTC
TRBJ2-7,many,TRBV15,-,CATALATSYERYF,TGTGCCACCGCCCTAGCGACCTCCTACGAGCGGTACTTC
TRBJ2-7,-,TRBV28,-,CARSFRAGLDYYQYF,TGTGCCAGGAGTTTTAGAGCAGGGCTTGACTACTATCAGTACTTC
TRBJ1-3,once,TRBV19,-,CASSIDPTGNTIYF,TGTGCCAGTAGTATAGACCCTACTGGAAACACAATATATTTT
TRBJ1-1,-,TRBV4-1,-,CASSQGGREMNTEAFF,TGCGCCAGCAGCCAAGGGGGCAGGGAAATGAACACTGAAGCTTTCTTT
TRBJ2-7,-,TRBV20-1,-,CSARQGNAYEQYF,TGCAGTGCTAGACAGGGGAACGCCTACGAGCAGTACTTC